Presented here are 26 T cell receptor beta chains from one specimen sequenced in a study of identical twins. TCRdb reprocessed the 5' RACE reads via MiXCR and lists one record per CDR3 protein. Found here are roughly 350,000 distinct CDR3 sequences, 9% to 15% of them singletons; the top ten hold approximately 7.9%. The same data also contributed to another study, on yellow fever vaccine responses in identical twins.

Material for sequencing was CD8+ T cells sorted from blood. The origin of the receptors is a woman aged 18 to 35 in good health.

There are a few counts of this clonotype. The CDR3 region is CASSFDRDVTGELFF. Written as DNA, the CDR3 is TGTGCCAGCAGTTTTGATCGGGACGTGACCGGGGAGCTGTTTTTT. V gene TRBV28 combines with J gene TRBJ2-2; D may match TRBD1 or TRBD2 (5 bases each). Germline V CDR1 and CDR2: MDHEN, SYDVKM. The CDR3 runs to 15 residues. V dropped 3 bases and J dropped 5 bases, with 13 bases sitting between them.

This clonotype was counted many times. The chain joins TRBV12-3 or TRBV12-4 to TRBJ1-1, with D tentatively TRBD1 (5 bases). The CDR3 consists of 16 residues. Deletions cut 5 bases from V and 3 bases from J, with 19 bases between. The CDR3, as DNA: TGTGCCAGCAGTACCCGTAGGGCTCCGGGGCACACTGAAGCTTTCTTT. Its protein product is CASSTRRAPGHTEAFF.

This clonotype was found a few times. The gene calls are TRBV7-6 and TRBJ1-6; 8 nucleotides agree with TRBD1. The CDR3 runs 15 residues. Per germline, CDR1 SGHVS and CDR2 FNYEAQ. J was trimmed by 6 bases and V by 1 base; bases with no gene match: 2. CDR3 nucleotides: TGTGCCAGCAGCTTAGATGGACAGGGTAATTCACCCCTCCACTTT. Protein product: CASSLDGQGNSPLHF. Full variable domain (rest looked up from reference TRBV7-6 and TRBJ1-6): GAGVSQSPRYKVTKRGQDVALRCDPISGHVSLYWYRQALGQGPEFLTYFNYEAQQDKSGLPNDRFSAERPEGSISTLTIQRTEQRDSAMYRCASSLDGQGNSPLHFGNGTRLTVT.

Ten or more counts support this clonotype. The genes are TRBV4-2 and TRBJ2-7; TRBD1 matches at 9 bases. The CDR3 is made up of 15 amino acids. CDR1 is LGHNA and CDR2 is YNFKEQ in the germline V gene. J was trimmed by 3 bases and V by 0 bases; bases with no gene match: 3. CDR3 coding DNA: TGTGCCAGCAGCCAAGAGGGGACAGGGTACTACGAGCAGTACTTC. Amino acid sequence: CASSQEGTGYYEQYF.

The table lists this clonotype with many counts. The rearrangement joins TRBV29-1 to TRBJ2-3; TRBD2 might be the D (5 bases). Per germline, CDR1 SQVTM and CDR2 ANQGSEA. The CDR3 sequence is 13 residues long. Between the trimmed V and J ends, which lost 5 bases and 0 bases, there was a span of 9 bases. In nucleotides, the CDR3 is TGCAGCGTTACAGCGGCTAGCACAGATACGCAGTATTTT. Amino acid sequence: CSVTAASTDTQYF.

There are a few counts of this clonotype. The V call is TRBV2, the J call TRBJ2-2, with 7 nucleotides matching TRBD2. CDR1 and CDR2 (germline): SNHLY, FYNNEI. Trimming cost V 2 bases and J 8 bases; bases outside gene matches: 8. The CDR3 is 15 amino acids. The CDR3 bases are TGTGCCAGCAGTGAATGGCGGGGGTGGATTGGGGAGCTGTTTTTT. Protein product: CASSEWRGWIGELFF. The complete variable domain, with remaining parts taken from reference TRBV2 and TRBJ2-2, reads EPEVTQTPSHQVTQMGQEVILRCVPISNHLYFYWYRQILGQKVEFLVSFYNNEISEKSEIFDDQFSVERPDGSNFTLKIRSTKLEDSAMYFCASSEWRGWIGELFFGEGSRLTVL.

This clonotype has more than one count but fewer than ten. This sequence joins TRBV20-1 and TRBJ1-2; TRBD1 is a possible D gene (5 bases). CDR1 is DFQATT and CDR2 is SNEGSKA in the germline V gene (reference sequence). The CDR3 runs to 16 residues. V lost 3 bases and J lost 6, with 23 bases in between. The CDR3 reads CSARFTYETEGNGYTF. The CDR3 region has the DNA TGCAGTGCTAGGTTCACCTACGAGACAGAAGGGAATGGCTACACCTTC.

For the CDR3, the DNA is TGTGCCAGCAGTGACCTAATTAATCTAGCCAAAAACATTCAGTACTTC. Encoded protein: CASSDLINLAKNIQYF. The chain links TRBV28 to TRBJ2-4; D gene unclear. The CDR3 has 16 residues. V shed 5 bases and J shed 0 bases, with 14 bases lying between them. Germline V lookup: CDR1 MDHEN, CDR2 SYDVKM. The entire variable domain, with the rest obtained from reference TRBV28 and TRBJ2-4, is as follows: DVKVTQSSRYLVKRTGEKVFLECVQDMDHENMFWYRQDPGLGLRLIYFSYDVKMKEKGDIPEGYSVSREKKERFSLILESASTNQTSMYLCASSDLINLAKNIQYFGAGTRLSVL.

The rearrangement uses TRBV7-2 and TRBJ1-5, with unresolved D. Per the germline V gene, CDR1 is SGHTA and CDR2 is FQGNSA. CDR3 length: 15 residues. With 3 bases removed from V and 0 bases from J, the gap between germline ends came to 9 bases. This CDR3 is CASSFGDYSNQPQHF. The CDR3, as DNA: TGTGCCAGCAGCTTTGGTGATTATAGCAATCAGCCCCAGCATTTT.

A few counts support this clonotype. The rearrangement uses TRBV7-9 and TRBJ2-6; 7 positions match TRBD1. The germline V gene encodes CDR1 SEHNR and CDR2 FQNEAQ (reference sequence). The trim removed 5 bases at V and 1 base at J, leaving 5 bases unmatched. The CDR3 runs 16 residues. The CDR3 is CASSKGQHSGANVLTF. For the CDR3, the DNA is TGTGCCAGCAGCAAGGGACAGCATTCTGGGGCCAACGTCCTGACTTTC. The variable domain in full, completed from reference TRBV7-9 and TRBJ2-6, reads DTGVSQNPRHKITKRGQNVTFRCDPISEHNRLYWYRQTLGQGPEFLTYFQNEAQLEKSRLLSDRFSAERPKGSFSTLEIQRTEQGDSAMYLCASSKGQHSGANVLTFGAGSRLTVL.

The chain couples TRBV28 to TRBJ2-3; 8 bases are shared with TRBD2. After removal of 6 bases from V and 4 bases from J, the junction contained 12 bases not matched to a gene. The germline gives CDR1 MDHEN, CDR2 SYDVKM. The CDR3 spans 16 residues. In DNA form, the CDR3 reads TGTGCCAGCAGGGGACTAGTGGGAAGTGTTGCAGATACGCAGTATTTT. It codes for CASRGLVGSVADTQYF.

This chain joins TRBV29-1 and TRBJ1-1; no clear D. V dropped 6 bases and J dropped 4 bases, with 21 bases sitting between them. This CDR3 spans 15 amino acids. Germline CDR1 reads SQVTM; CDR2 reads ANQGSEA. The CDR3 DNA reads TGCAGCGTCGTGTTCCCCATGAATATGGGCACTGAAGCTTTCTTT. Translating gives CSVVFPMNMGTEAFF.

This clonotype showed up just a few times. J is TRBJ2-1 and V is TRBV15; TRBD1 aligns across 9 bases. Germline assignment: CDR1 LNHNV and CDR2 YYDKDF (reference sequence). The CDR3 totals 16 residues. Losses at the gene ends were 6 bases for V and 5 bases for J; bases not matched to a gene: 11. The DNA of the CDR3 is TGTGCCACCAGAGGGGCCGACAGGGGGACCAACAATGAGCAGTTCTTC. This encodes CATRGADRGTNNEQFF.

This rearrangement joins TRBV13 to TRBJ2-3, with TRBD1 matching 7 bases. Germline assignment: CDR1 PRHDT and CDR2 FYEKMQ (reference sequence). The V segment lost 6 bases and the J segment 2 bases; nucleotides outside the gene matches: 5. The CDR3 extends over 14 amino acids. The CDR3, as DNA: TGTGCCAGCAGTCAAACAGGGGACACAGATACGCAGTATTTT. It yields the protein CASSQTGDTDTQYF.

The chain links TRBV14 to TRBJ1-1, with TRBD1 identical over 12 bases. This CDR3 has 15 residues. V lost 0 bases to trimming and J lost 5 bases; unmatched junction nucleotides: 1. Germline CDR1 and CDR2: SGHDN and FVKESK. CDR3 sequence (DNA): TGTGCCAGCAGCCAAGAGGGACAGGGGGCGACTGAAGCTTTCTTT. As protein: CASSQEGQGATEAFF.

J is TRBJ2-7 and V is TRBV12-3 or TRBV12-4; D gene ambiguous. The CDR3 spans 12 residues. V lost 5 bases and J lost 3, with 8 bases in between. The DNA of the CDR3 is TGTGCCAGCAGTCCGAACCGCTACGAGCAGTACGTC. Its translation is CASSPNRYEQYV.

This clonotype showed up many times. This chain uses TRBV5-1 with TRBJ2-1, with D possibly TRBD1 on 6 matching bases. The CDR3 sequence is 16 residues long. The germline CDR1 and CDR2 sequences are SGHRS and YFSETQ. Trimming stripped 0 bases from V and 4 bases from J, with 14 bases between. CDR3 bases: TGCGCCAGCAGCTTGGGTCGACAGGCCGGTTACAATGAGCAGTTCTTC. This sequence encodes CASSLGRQAGYNEQFF.

There are a few counts of this clonotype. This sequence joins TRBV12-3 or TRBV12-4 and TRBJ2-5, with a weak D call TRBD2 (6 bases). The CDR3 extends over 16 amino acids. Between the trimmed V and J ends, which lost 6 bases and 1 base, there was a span of 18 bases. Here the CDR3 reads CASRPGVAAPQETQYF. The CDR3 nucleotides read TGTGCCAGCAGACCGGGCGTAGCGGCGCCCCAAGAGACCCAGTACTTC.

V and J are TRBV7-9 and TRBJ2-6, with D unresolved. V lost 4 bases and J lost 4, with 8 bases in between. Per germline, CDR1 SEHNR and CDR2 FQNEAQ (reference sequence). This CDR3 is 14 amino acids long. The CDR3, as DNA: TGTGCCAGCAGCTCCGGTCGAGGGGCCAACGTCCTGACTTTC. Protein sequence: CASSSGRGANVLTF.

The chain links TRBV6-5 to TRBJ1-2, with 10 bases matching TRBD1. The CDR3 covers 15 residues. Germline V gene sequence: CDR1 MNHEY, CDR2 SVGAGI. V shed 0 bases, J shed 6 bases, and the junction held 4 bases outside the gene matches. The CDR3 is CASSYSDRGHDGYTF. CDR3 DNA sequence: TGTGCCAGCAGTTACTCTGACAGGGGGCACGATGGCTACACCTTC.

This clonotype showed up just once. The rearrangement joins TRBV15 to TRBJ2-5; D is unresolved. V gave up 1 base and J gave up 5 bases, with 14 bases separating them. The CDR3 loop spans 15 amino acids. The germline CDR1 and CDR2 sequences are LNHNV and YYDKDF (reference sequence). CDR3 sequence reads: CATSRVSSEAETQYF. CDR3 bases: TGTGCCACCAGCAGAGTCTCTTCAGAGGCCGAGACCCAGTACTTC. Drawing the rest from reference TRBV15 and TRBJ2-5, the complete variable domain is DAMVIQNPRYQVTQFGKPVTLSCSQTLNHNVMYWYQQKSSQAPKLLFHYYDKDFNNEADTPDNFQSRRPNTSFCFLDIRSPGLGDTAMYLCATSRVSSEAETQYFGPGTRLLVL.

This clonotype was counted a few times. This chain joins TRBV20-1 and TRBJ2-1; the D gene is possibly TRBD2 (6 bases). V shed 2 bases and J shed 5 bases, with 10 bases lying between them. This CDR3 is built from 13 residues. Germline CDR1 and CDR2: DFQATT and SNEGSKA (reference sequence). The CDR3 loop reads CSARRELNNEQFF. The CDR3 DNA is TGCAGTGCTAGACGGGAGTTGAACAATGAGCAGTTCTTC.

V usage is TRBV7-6 and J usage is TRBJ2-5; TRBD2 matches 12 bases. Germline assignment: CDR1 SGHVS and CDR2 FNYEAQ. This CDR3 region has 15 residues. V shed 8 bases, J shed 9 bases, and the junction held 13 bases outside the gene matches. DNA for the CDR3: TGTGCCAGCGCCGTTGGACTAGCGGGGCCGGAGGCCCAGTACTTC. The encoded protein is CASAVGLAGPEAQYF.

This clonotype occurred many times. V usage is TRBV5-1 and J usage is TRBJ2-1, with 14 bases aligning to TRBD2. Germline CDR1 SGHRS, CDR2 YFSETQ. V was pared by 4 bases and J by 8 bases, with 8 bases of the junction left unmatched. This CDR3 is 16 amino acids long. The CDR3, as DNA: TGCGCCAGCAGCGGCGGACTAGCGGGAGGCGAGGATGAGCAGTTCTTC. It translates to CASSGGLAGGEDEQFF. Filled out from reference TRBV5-1 and TRBJ2-1, the complete variable domain reads KAGVTQTPRYLIKTRGQQVTLSCSPISGHRSVSWYQQTPGQGLQFLFEYFSETQRNKGNFPGRFSGRQFSNSRSEMNVSTLELGDSALYLCASSGGLAGGEDEQFFGPGTRLTVL.

This clonotype was picked up a small number of times. The rearrangement links TRBV6-2 or TRBV6-3 to TRBJ2-3; 7 bases are a match to TRBD2. CDR1 is MNHEY, CDR2 SVGEGT, per germline. Trimming at V came to 1 base and at J to 2 bases, leaving 9 bases not matched to a gene. The CDR3 loop spans 17 amino acids. The CDR3 region is CASSYLLLAGVTDTQYF. The CDR3 DNA is TGTGCCAGCAGTTACTTATTACTGGCGGGGGTCACAGATACGCAGTATTTT.

This clonotype was seen only a few times. V usage is TRBV15 and J usage is TRBJ2-1; maybe TRBD2 (5 bases). The CDR3 totals 14 residues. Trimming stripped 9 bases from V and 2 bases from J, with 14 bases between. Germline CDR1 LNHNV, CDR2 YYDKDF (reference sequence). The CDR3 nucleotides are TGTGCCACTAGCGCCAGCGGACCCTACAATGAGCAGTTCTTC. It specifies CATSASGPYNEQFF.